These 20 T cell receptor beta chains came from one sample sequenced in a study of early T cells in non-severe SARS-CoV-2 infection. TCRdb re-derived calls from the 5' RACE reads in MiXCR, one entry per CDR3 protein. Among 15,000 to 20,000 distinct CDR3 sequences listed, more than 5% were seen once. The sequenced sample was whole blood. The receptors were sampled from an adult who was a healthcare worker with PCR-confirmed SARS-CoV-2 infection or an uninfected control (not recorded which).

This clonotype is medium-sized in the sample. The genes are TRBV20-1 and TRBJ1-4, with D unclear. CDR1 and CDR2 from the germline V gene are DFQATT and SNEGSKA (reference sequence). This CDR3 region has 13 residues. Trimming stripped 3 bases from V and 5 bases from J, with 10 bases between. CDR3 region: CSASKGSNEKLFF. As DNA, the CDR3 is TGCAGTGCTAGCAAGGGCTCCAATGAAAAACTGTTTTTT.

In this sample, this clonotype turned up many times. V is TRBV29-1 and J is TRBJ1-1, with 12 positions matching TRBD1. J was trimmed by 1 base and V by 7 bases; bases with no gene match: 4. CDR1 and CDR2 from the germline V gene are SQVTM and ANQGSEA. CDR3 length: 14 amino acids. The CDR3 region has the DNA TGCAGCGCTCGGGACAGGGGGCGGAACACTGAAGCTTTCTTT. Its translation is CSARDRGRNTEAFF.

In its sample, this clonotype was seen many times. V usage is TRBV18 and J usage is TRBJ2-3; D remains unclear. Deletions cut 3 bases from V and 1 base from J, with 11 bases between. Germline assignment: CDR1 KGHSH and CDR2 LQKENI. CDR3 length: 15 residues. The CDR3 DNA sequence: TGTGCCAGCTCACCGTTGGCATCCGGCACAGATACGCAGTATTTT. It codes for CASSPLASGTDTQYF.

This clonotype was seen repeatedly, ten times or more. This chain joins TRBV6-5 and TRBJ2-3; D is uncertain. Germline V lookup: CDR1 MNHEY, CDR2 SVGAGI. V was pared by 6 bases and J by 4 bases, with 5 bases between. The CDR3 totals 11 residues. Here the CDR3 DNA reads TGTGCCAGCAGGTCCGCAGATACGCAGTATTTT. Protein product: CASRSADTQYF.

This clonotype was seen ten or more times. V is TRBV5-1 and J is TRBJ1-1, with 7 positions matching TRBD1. Germline CDR1 is SGHRS and CDR2 is YFSETQ. J lost 8 bases, V lost 8 bases, and 15 bases had no gene match. The CDR3 is 14 amino acids. The CDR3 DNA sequence: TGCGCCAGTCGAATGGACAGGACGCCCCCCGAAGCTTTCTTT. It codes for CASRMDRTPPEAFF. The complete variable domain, with remaining parts taken from reference TRBV5-1 and TRBJ1-1, reads KAGVTQTPRYLIKTRGQQVTLSCSPISGHRSVSWYQQTPGQGLQFLFEYFSETQRNKGNFPGRFSGRQFSNSRSEMNVSTLELGDSALYLCASRMDRTPPEAFFGQGTRLTVV.

This clonotype showed up many times. The chain is built from TRBV7-9 and TRBJ1-1; TRBD1 might be the D (6 bases). The ends were cut back, 5 bases at V and 4 bases at J, with 14 bases in the middle. The CDR3 loop spans 14 amino acids. CDR1 is SEHNR and CDR2 is FQNEAQ in the germline V gene (reference sequence). The CDR3 spells CASSRKGGSTEAFF. DNA of the CDR3: TGTGCCAGCAGCCGGAAGGGGGGAAGCACTGAAGCTTTCTTT.

A few counts support this clonotype. The chain recombines TRBV7-2 with TRBJ1-4, with 11 bases that match TRBD1. CDR3 length: 15 residues. V trimming: 3 bases; J trimming: 6 bases; junction bases outside the gene matches: 3. Germline CDR1 is SGHTA and CDR2 is FQGNSA. For the CDR3, the DNA is TGTGCCAGCAGCTTGGACAGGGGGCGCCATGAAAAACTGTTTTTT. Residues: CASSLDRGRHEKLFF.

This clonotype was seen many times. The chain combines TRBV9 with TRBJ2-7; D remains unclear. The CDR3 spans 14 residues. Germline loops: CDR1 SGDLS, CDR2 YYNGEE. Trimming took 0 bases from V and 2 from J, leaving 9 bases between them. CDR3 in amino acids: CASSVAGTTYEQYF. DNA of the CDR3: TGTGCCAGCAGCGTAGCCGGCACCACCTACGAGCAGTACTTC.

This clonotype is deemed medium-sized (0.01 to 0.1%). V gene TRBV20-1 combines with J gene TRBJ1-2; perhaps TRBD1 as D (5 bases). This CDR3 spans 9 amino acids. Germline V CDR1 and CDR2: DFQATT, SNEGSKA (reference sequence). CDR3 in DNA: TGCAGCACAGGTTTGGGCTACACCTTC. This sequence encodes CSTGLGYTF.

This clonotype was picked up many times. The chain couples TRBV10-2 to TRBJ1-3; TRBD1 might be the D (5 bases). This CDR3 is 16 amino acids long. Trimming removed 3 bases from V and 0 bases from J, with 12 bases in between. Germline V gene data show CDR1 as WSHSY and CDR2 as SAAADI. Here the CDR3 DNA reads TGCGCCAGCAGTGATCTAATGGACATCTCTGGAAACACCATATATTTT. The encoded protein is CASSDLMDISGNTIYF.

The CDR3 protein is CASSPDASTDTQYF. The CDR3 DNA is TGTGCCAGCAGCCCGGACGCTAGCACAGATACGCAGTATTTT. The chain uses TRBV5-6 and TRBJ2-3; no clear D gene. This CDR3 has 14 residues. Germline assignment: CDR1 SGHDT and CDR2 YYEEEE. Trimming removed 4 bases at V and 0 bases at J, with 9 bases between.

There are many counts of this clonotype. The rearrangement joins TRBV20-1 to TRBJ2-1, with 8 nucleotides matching TRBD2. Germline V gene sequence: CDR1 DFQATT, CDR2 SNEGSKA (reference sequence). The CDR3 totals 17 residues. V gave up 6 bases and J gave up 1 base; unmatched junction bases: 14. In DNA form, the CDR3 reads TGCAGTGCCTCAGACGTTCCTGGGACTAGGTCCTACAATGAGCAGTTCTTC. It translates to CSASDVPGTRSYNEQFF.

Many counts were recorded for this clonotype. The chain couples TRBV7-2 to TRBJ1-5; 11 bases are shared with TRBD1. Per germline, CDR1 SGHTA and CDR2 FQGNSA. J was trimmed by 2 bases and V by 5 bases; bases with no gene match: 5. This CDR3 has 16 amino acids. DNA of the CDR3: TGTGCCAGCAGCCTAGGACAGGGGGCAGGCAATCAGCCCCAGCATTTT. It is translated as CASSLGQGAGNQPQHF.

This clonotype is judged medium-sized. The V gene is TRBV28, the J gene TRBJ1-5; tentatively, D is TRBD1 (5 bases). The ends were cut back, 3 bases at V and 2 bases at J, with 11 bases in the middle. The CDR3 is 15 residues long. Germline loops: CDR1 MDHEN, CDR2 SYDVKM. CDR3 amino acids: CASSFRGLGNQPQHF. CDR3 nucleotides: TGTGCCAGCAGTTTTCGGGGCTTGGGCAATCAGCCCCAGCATTTT.

This clonotype appeared many times. The rearrangement uses TRBV29-1 and TRBJ1-4, with a weak D call TRBD1 (6 bases). The CDR3 has 12 amino acids. The ends were cut back, 0 bases at V and 10 bases at J, with 9 bases in the middle. The germline V gene encodes CDR1 SQVTM and CDR2 ANQGSEA. CDR3 region: CSVEEDSRKLFF. The CDR3 nucleotides are TGCAGCGTTGAAGAGGACAGTCGAAAACTGTTTTTT. The variable domain in full, completed from reference TRBV29-1 and TRBJ1-4, reads SAVISQKPSRDICQRGTSLTIQCQVDSQVTMMFWYRQQPGQSLTLIATANQGSEATYESGFVIDKFPISRPNLTFSTLTVSNMSPEDSSIYLCSVEEDSRKLFFGSGTQLSVL.

There are many counts of this clonotype. The CDR3 sequence is CAWSVQGNQPQHF. In DNA form, the CDR3 reads TGTGCCTGGAGTGTACAAGGGAATCAGCCCCAGCATTTT. This chain connects TRBV30 to TRBJ1-5; D is unresolved. Germline V gene lookup returns CDR1 GTSNPN and CDR2 SVGIG (reference sequence). The CDR3 length is 13 residues. Trimming removed 0 bases from V and 4 bases from J, with 7 bases in between.

This clonotype was counted many times. The chain is built from TRBV2 and TRBJ2-3; TRBD2 agrees at 9 bases. The CDR3 has 15 residues. V lost 6 bases, J lost 9 bases, and 13 bases stayed unmatched. Germline V lookup: CDR1 SNHLY, CDR2 FYNNEI. CDR3 loop: CASRGRVAGVNTQYF. CDR3 bases: TGTGCCAGCAGGGGTCGCGTAGCGGGAGTGAACACGCAGTATTTT.

This clonotype was seen many times. The chain links TRBV11-2 to TRBJ1-4, with D perhaps TRBD1 (5 bases). The CDR3 consists of 16 residues. The ends were cut back, 5 bases at V and 5 bases at J, with 18 bases in the middle. The germline V gene has CDR1 SGHAT and CDR2 FQNNGV. The CDR3 protein is CASSHPWGQRNEKLFF. DNA for the CDR3: TGTGCCAGCAGCCACCCTTGGGGCCAGCGCAATGAAAAACTGTTTTTT. The complete variable domain, with remaining parts taken from reference TRBV11-2 and TRBJ1-4, reads EAGVAQSPRYKIIEKRQSVAFWCNPISGHATLYWYQQILGQGPKLLIQFQNNGVVDDSQLPKDRFSAERLKGVDSTLKIQPAKLEDSAVYLCASSHPWGQRNEKLFFGSGTQLSVL.

This rearrangement joins TRBV18 to TRBJ1-1; D not certain. The CDR3 loop spans 14 amino acids. V lost 6 bases, J lost 0 bases, and 11 bases lay in between. CDR1 is KGHSH and CDR2 is LQKENI in the germline V gene. Written as DNA, the CDR3 is TGTGCCAGCTCGGTGACAACTATGAACACTGAAGCTTTCTTT. This gives the protein CASSVTTMNTEAFF.

At least ten counts were recorded for this clonotype. The V and J genes are TRBV14 and TRBJ1-2; no firm D call. Looked up from germline, CDR1 is SGHDN and CDR2 is FVKESK. CDR3 size: 14 residues. The V end lost 4 bases, the J end lost 2 bases, and 11 bases lay between the germline ends. CDR3 nucleotide sequence: TGTGCCAGCAGCCCAACTAGCACCAACTATGGCTACACCTTC. As protein: CASSPTSTNYGYTF.